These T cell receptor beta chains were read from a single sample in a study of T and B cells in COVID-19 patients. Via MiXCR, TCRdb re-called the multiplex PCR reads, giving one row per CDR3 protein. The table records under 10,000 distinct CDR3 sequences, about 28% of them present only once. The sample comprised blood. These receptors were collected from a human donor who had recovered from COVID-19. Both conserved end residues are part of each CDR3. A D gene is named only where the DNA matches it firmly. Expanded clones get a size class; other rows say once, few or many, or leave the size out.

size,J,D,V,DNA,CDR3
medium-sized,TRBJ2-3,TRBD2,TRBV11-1,TGTGCCAGCAGCTTATGGCGGGGGGGTATAGATACGCAGTATTTT,CASSLWRGGIDTQYF
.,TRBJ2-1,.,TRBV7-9,TGTGCCAGCAGCTTATTGGGGGTCTCCTACAATGAGCAGTTCTTC,CASSLLGVSYNEQFF
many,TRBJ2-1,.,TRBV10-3,TGTGCCATCAGTGAGAACACGGGACAGCAGTTCTTC,CAISENTGQQFF
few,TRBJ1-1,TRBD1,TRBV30,TGTGCCTGGAGTCCGACAGGGGTAAGGACTGAAGCTTTCTTT,CAWSPTGVRTEAFF
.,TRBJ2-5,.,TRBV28,TGTGCCAGCAGTTTTGGGAGACAAGAGACCCAGTACTTC,CASSFGRQETQYF
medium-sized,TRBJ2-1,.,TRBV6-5,TGTGCCAGCAGTTACGGGGCCCTCTCCTACAATGAGCAGTTCTTC,CASSYGALSYNEQFF
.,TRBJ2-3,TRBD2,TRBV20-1,TGCAGTGCCCCGACTGGCGGGGGTACATATACGCAGTATTTT,CSAPTGGGTYTQYF
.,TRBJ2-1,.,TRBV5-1,TGCGCCAGCAGCTTGGGGGCGACTCAGGTCAGCTCCTACAATGAGCAGTTCTTC,CASSLGATQVSSYNEQFF
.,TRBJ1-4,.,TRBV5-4,TGTGCCAGCAGCTTGAGTCAGGCAACTAATGAAAAACTGTTTTTT,CASSLSQATNEKLFF
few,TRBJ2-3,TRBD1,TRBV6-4,TGTGCCAGCAGCCCCCGGACAGGGGGCACCACAGATACGCAGTATTTT,CASSPRTGGTTDTQYF
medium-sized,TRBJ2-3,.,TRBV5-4,TGTGCCAGCAGCTTGGGTTTGGGGGCAGGTGATACGCAGTATTTT,CASSLGLGAGDTQYF
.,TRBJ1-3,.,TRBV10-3,TGTGCCATCAGTGAGGCAGGGAGAGGGAACACCATATATTTT,CAISEAGRGNTIYF
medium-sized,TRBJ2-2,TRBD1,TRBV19,TGTGCCAGTAGGTCGACAGGGGGTACCGGGGAGCTGTTTTTT,CASRSTGGTGELFF
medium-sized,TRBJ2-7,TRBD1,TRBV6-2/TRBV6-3,TGTGCCAGCAGTTACCCCGGGACAGCCTACGAGCAGTACTTC,CASSYPGTAYEQYF
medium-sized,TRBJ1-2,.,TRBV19,TGTGCCAGTAGTAGGGGGACAATCTATGGCTACACCTTC,CASSRGTIYGYTF
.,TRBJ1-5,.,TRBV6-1,TGTGCCAGCAGCCCGGGGGGGCATAGCAATCAGCCCCAGCATTTT,CASSPGGHSNQPQHF
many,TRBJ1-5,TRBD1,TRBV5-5,TGTGCCAGCAGCCTTGGGACAGGGCACCAGCCCCAGCATTTT,CASSLGTGHQPQHF
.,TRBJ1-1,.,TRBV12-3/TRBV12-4,TGTGCCAGCAGTTCCGGGGTATCTTATGGCACTGAAGCTTTCTTT,CASSSGVSYGTEAFF
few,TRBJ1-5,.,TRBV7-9,TGTGCCAGCAGCTTAGAAAGTCAAGGTAATCAGCCCCAGCATTTT,CASSLESQGNQPQHF
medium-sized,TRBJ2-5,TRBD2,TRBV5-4,TGTGCCAGCAGCTTCTGGGCTAGCGGGGGATCGGAGACCCAGTACTTC,CASSFWASGGSETQYF
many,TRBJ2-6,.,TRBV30,TGTGCCTGGAGTGTGACAGCTGCCTCTGGGGCCAACGTCCTGACTTTC,CAWSVTAASGANVLTF
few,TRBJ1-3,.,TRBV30,TGTGCCTGGAACTTGGACATCTCTGGAAACACCATATATTTT,CAWNLDISGNTIYF
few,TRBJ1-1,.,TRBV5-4,TGTGCCAGCAGCTTAAACTGGGACACTGAAGCTTTCTTT,CASSLNWDTEAFF
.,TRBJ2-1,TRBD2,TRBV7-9,TGTGCCAGCAGCTCCACATCGACTAGCGGGGGCCCCAGCTCCTACAATGAGCAGTTCTTC,CASSSTSTSGGPSSYNEQFF
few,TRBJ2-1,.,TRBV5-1,TGCGCCAGCAGCCGGGGATACAATGAGCAGTTCTTC,CASSRGYNEQFF
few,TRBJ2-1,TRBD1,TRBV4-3,TGCGCCAGCAGCCAAGATCACAGGGGGAGCTACAATGAGCAGTTCTTC,CASSQDHRGSYNEQFF
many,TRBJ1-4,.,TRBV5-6,TGTGCCAGCAGCTCTAAACTCAGGGCAGAGAATGAAAAACTGTTTTTT,CASSSKLRAENEKLFF
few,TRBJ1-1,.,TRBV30,TGTGCCTGGAGCCCACGGTTCCAATCTCGGAACACTGAAGCTTTCTTT,CAWSPRFQSRNTEAFF
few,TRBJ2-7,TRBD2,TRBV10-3,TGTGCCATCCCACCGACTAGCGGGGTTACCTACGAGCAGTACTTC,CAIPPTSGVTYEQYF
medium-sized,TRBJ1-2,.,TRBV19,TGTGCCAGTAGTATCCTGCTTAACCCCCACGAGGGGCTTGGGTATGGCTACACCTTC,CASSILLNPHEGLGYGYTF
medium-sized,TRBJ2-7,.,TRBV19,TGTGCCAGTAGTATAGTTTGGGGCTACGAGCAGTACTTC,CASSIVWGYEQYF
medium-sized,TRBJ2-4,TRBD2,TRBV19,TGTGCCAGTAGTATAGATCTCAGCGGGGGCTCCCCTGCCAAAAACATTCAGTACTTC,CASSIDLSGGSPAKNIQYF
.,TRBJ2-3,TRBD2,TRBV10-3,TGTGCCAGCGGGACTAGCGGGGAGGCAGATACGCAGTATTTT,CASGTSGEADTQYF
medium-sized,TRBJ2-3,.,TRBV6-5,TGTGCCAGCAGCCCCCTCGCAAGCACAGATACGCAGTATTTT,CASSPLASTDTQYF
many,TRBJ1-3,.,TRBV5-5,TGTGCCAGCAGCGACCCGGGGGCTGGAAACACCATATATTTT,CASSDPGAGNTIYF
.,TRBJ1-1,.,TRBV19,TGTGCCAGTTGTATTCGGTGGAACACTGAAGCTTTCTTT,CASCIRWNTEAFF
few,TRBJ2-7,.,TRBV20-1,TGCAGTGCTAGTGGGGGTAGCTCCTACGAGCAGTACTTC,CSASGGSSYEQYF
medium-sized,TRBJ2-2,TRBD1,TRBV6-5,TGTGCCAGCAGGCCTGGGACAGGGGATTGGTCCGGGGAGCTGTTTTTT,CASRPGTGDWSGELFF
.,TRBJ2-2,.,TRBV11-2,TGTGCCAGCAGCTACCCCCGACAGGCCCCAAACACCGGGGAGCTGTTTTTT,CASSYPRQAPNTGELFF
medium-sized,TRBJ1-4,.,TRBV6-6,TGTGCCAGCAGGGCCGCAGAGGGAAGTGAAAAACTGTTTTTT,CASRAAEGSEKLFF
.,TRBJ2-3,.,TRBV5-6,TGCGCCAGCAGTCGGCGCGGGGCGGTAGATACGCAGTATTTT,CASSRRGAVDTQYF
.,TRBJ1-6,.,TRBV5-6,TGTGCCAGCAGCTTGGCCCTTCGGGATTCACCCCTCCACTTT,CASSLALRDSPLHF
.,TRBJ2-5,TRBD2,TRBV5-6,TGTGCCATCAGCTTGGGCATCTTTGGACTAGCGAGGAGAACCCAAGAGACCCAGTACTTC,CAISLGIFGLARRTQETQYF
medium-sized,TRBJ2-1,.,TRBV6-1,TGTGCCATCACATACAGGGTTTCCTACAATGAGCAGTTCTTC,CAITYRVSYNEQFF
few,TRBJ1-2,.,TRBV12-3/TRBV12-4,TGTGCCAGCAGCCAGGAGGGGGGGCTGGACTATGGCTACACCTTC,CASSQEGGLDYGYTF
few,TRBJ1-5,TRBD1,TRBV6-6,TGTGCCAGCAGTTACTCGACAGGGGGGCAGCCCCAGCATTTT,CASSYSTGGQPQHF